The 10 T cell receptor beta chains below were found in one sample sequenced in a study of blood T cell repertoires in COVID-19. The assay was immunoSEQ multiplex PCR, and TCRdb's table has in-frame clones only and misses some. The data hold about 220,000 clones, with roughly 90% observed a single time. Sequencing was done on a sample of PBMCs or T cells enriched from blood (not recorded which). Receptors were obtained from a man in his thirties or forties who had been exposed to COVID-19.

This clone was observed a handful of times. V is TRBV5-6 and J is TRBJ2-7; D possibly corresponds to TRBD1 (6 bases). Germline assignment: CDR1 SGHDT and CDR2 YYEEEE. The CDR3 runs 14 residues. Deletions cut 6 bases from V and 2 bases from J, with 15 bases between. CDR3 sequence reads: CASKLGRGTYEQYF. In DNA, the CDR3 is TGTGCCAGCAAGCTGGGCAGGGGCACCTACGAGCAGTACTTC.

The V and J genes are TRBV6-5 and TRBJ2-1, with D possibly TRBD1 on 6 matching bases. The CDR3 length is 12 residues. Germline V gene data show CDR1 as MNHEY and CDR2 as SVGAGI. V lost 3 bases and J 10 bases, leaving 10 bases between the germline ends. Written as DNA, the CDR3 is TGTGCCAGCAGTTATCGAACAGGGGAGCAGTTCTTC. This codes for CASSYRTGEQFF.

The rearrangement uses TRBV6-5 and TRBJ1-1; a weak D match, TRBD1 (6 bases). Germline CDR1 MNHEY, CDR2 SVGAGI. This CDR3 region has 14 residues. V was trimmed by 0 bases and J by 7 bases, leaving 12 bases between them. Here the CDR3 DNA reads TGTGCCAGCAGTTACTCGCAGGGGCTCGATGAAGCTTTCTTT. Amino acid sequence: CASSYSQGLDEAFF.

This chain joins TRBV6-5 and TRBJ2-7, with D maybe TRBD1 (7 bases). V shed 5 bases and J shed 4 bases, with 15 bases lying between them. The germline CDR1 and CDR2 sequences are MNHEY and SVGAGI. CDR3 length: 14 residues. CDR3 residues: CASSLTGRFYEQYF. CDR3 coding DNA: TGTGCCAGCAGTCTGACAGGGAGGTTTTACGAGCAGTACTTC.

The chain combines TRBV29-1 with TRBJ2-7; D is uncertain. In germline, CDR1 is SQVTM, CDR2 ANQGSEA. This CDR3 contains 11 residues. V lost 6 bases and J lost 6, with 12 bases in between. The CDR3 sequence is CSVESSGEQYF. The CDR3, as DNA: TGCAGCGTCGAGTCGAGTGGCGAGCAGTACTTC.

There are many counts of this clone. The chain joins TRBV7-3 to TRBJ1-6, with TRBD1 as a possible D gene (6 bases). V lost 0 bases, J lost 11 bases, and 11 bases lay in between. Germline CDR1 is SGHTA and CDR2 is FQGTGA. This CDR3 is built from 14 residues. The CDR3 region is CASSLTTGLTPLHF. CDR3 nucleotide sequence: TGTGCCAGCAGCTTAACTACAGGGTTGACACCCCTCCACTTT.

In its sample, this clone was seen many times. V gene TRBV2 combines with J gene TRBJ1-5, with 8 bases that match TRBD1. This CDR3 comprises 13 residues. V was clipped by 8 bases and J by 2 bases; unmatched bases: 2. Per the germline V gene, CDR1 is SNHLY and CDR2 is FYNNEI. Here the CDR3 DNA reads TGTGCCAGCCCGGACAGGGGCAATCAGCCCCAGCATTTT. Residues: CASPDRGNQPQHF.

The chain employs TRBV24-1 and TRBJ2-5; 10 bases agree with TRBD2. CDR1 KGHDR and CDR2 SFDVKD come from the germline V gene. There are 15 residues in the CDR3. V was pared by 4 bases and J by 2 bases, with 3 bases of the junction left unmatched. CDR3 sequence reads: CATSDPSGGQETQYF. In DNA, the CDR3 is TGTGCCACCAGTGACCCTAGCGGGGGACAAGAGACCCAGTACTTC.

This chain connects TRBV24-1 to TRBJ1-5; weak D call: TRBD1 (6 bases). The CDR3 is 15 residues long. V was trimmed by 5 bases and J by 3 bases, leaving 13 bases between them. CDR1 KGHDR and CDR2 SFDVKD come from the germline V gene. The CDR3 is CATSVGGADNQPQHF. CDR3 coding DNA: TGTGCCACCAGTGTGGGGGGGGCGGACAATCAGCCCCAGCATTTT.

This chain uses TRBV9 with TRBJ2-3, with 11 bases matching TRBD2. This CDR3 has 18 residues. In germline, CDR1 is SGDLS, CDR2 YYNGEE. J lost 0 bases, V lost 3 bases, and 9 bases had no gene match. The chain's CDR3 is CASSARLAGLGSTDTQYF. The CDR3 DNA is TGTGCCAGCAGCGCCAGACTAGCGGGGCTCGGTAGCACAGATACGCAGTATTTT.